A selection of T cell receptor beta chains follows, all from one sample in a study of OX40 agonist ivuxolimab in advanced cancers. Repertoires were generated with immunoSEQ multiplex PCR, while TCRdb's copy carries only in-frame clones and drops some. The sample lists 60,000 to 70,000 clones, 89% occurring once. Sequencing was performed on CD4+ or CD8+ T cells sorted from blood, taken in a trial of the OX40 agonist ivuxolimab. The source of these receptors is an adult with an advanced solid tumor such as melanoma, head and neck, liver or kidney cancer. Both conserved end residues are part of each CDR3. A D gene is named only where the DNA matches it firmly. Clone size is not always given. Where it is, it says once, few, many or a class for expanded clones.

J: TRBJ1-4
D: -
V: TRBV7-6
size: -
CDR3: CASSPYLGRDEKLFF
DNA: TGTGCCAGCAGCCCGTACCTGGGTAGAGATGAAAAACTGTTTTTT

J: TRBJ2-7
D: TRBD1
V: TRBV14
size: -
CDR3: CASSPEGDRAYEQYF
DNA: TGTGCCAGCAGCCCCGAGGGCGACAGGGCCTACGAGCAGTACTTC

J: TRBJ2-1
D: -
V: TRBV19
size: -
CDR3: CASSITSTAYNEQFF
DNA: TGTGCCAGTAGTATCACCTCGACCGCCTACAATGAGCAGTTCTTC

J: TRBJ2-1
D: TRBD2
V: TRBV7-9
size: -
CDR3: CASSPGGGQFF
DNA: TGTGCCAGCAGCCCCGGGGGGGGGCAGTTCTTC

J: TRBJ2-3
D: TRBD1
V: TRBV7-9
size: -
CDR3: CASSRTGDALPQYF
DNA: TGTGCCAGCAGCAGGACAGGGGACGCACTCCCGCAGTATTTT

J: TRBJ2-3
D: -
V: TRBV18
size: -
CDR3: CASSPPWQSDTQYF
DNA: TGTGCCAGCTCACCACCGTGGCAGTCAGATACGCAGTATTTT

J: TRBJ2-3
D: -
V: TRBV28
size: once
CDR3: CASSSLRGDTQYF
DNA: TGTGCCAGCAGTTCGCTCAGGGGAGATACGCAGTATTTT

J: TRBJ2-3
D: TRBD2
V: TRBV6-6
size: -
CDR3: CASSYYQRGSDTQYF
DNA: TGTGCCAGCAGTTACTATCAGCGGGGGTCAGATACGCAGTATTTT

J: TRBJ1-2
D: TRBD1
V: TRBV27
size: -
CDR3: CLSKPGGSNYGYTF
DNA: TGTCTCAGCAAACCAGGGGGCTCTAACTATGGCTACACCTTC

J: TRBJ2-7
D: TRBD2
V: TRBV7-3
size: -
CDR3: CASSLNPSGSTYEQYF
DNA: TGTGCCAGCAGCTTAAACCCGAGCGGGAGTACCTACGAGCAGTACTTC

J: TRBJ2-3
D: -
V: TRBV6-5
size: -
CDR3: CATWQGDFTDTQYF
DNA: TGTGCCACTTGGCAGGGTGATTTCACAGATACGCAGTATTTT

J: TRBJ2-7
D: -
V: TRBV19
size: -
CDR3: CASSNHWGQNREQYF
DNA: TGTGCCAGTAGTAATCACTGGGGTCAGAACCGCGAGCAGTACTTC

J: TRBJ2-1
D: -
V: TRBV7-9
size: -
CDR3: CASSLFPGVELFF
DNA: TGTGCCAGCAGCTTATTCCCGGGAGTGGAGCTGTTCTTC